This T cell receptor beta chain originates from a study of T cell responses to AZD1222 COVID-19 vaccine (dated by TCRdb to about 2021). Looking at the study overall: AZD1222 recipients whose second dose came at about 4 weeks and those whose second dose came at about 12 weeks were combined into one group, since spike-specific TCR depth and breadth did not differ between the two schedules. Trial participants were enrolled into age subgroups of 18-55, 56-69 and 70-plus years, which contained around 150, 28 and 57 TCR-sequenced participants, respectively. TCR sequencing covered approximately 230 trial participants: 200 to 220 given two doses of AZD1222 and 26 given two doses of MenACWY control vaccine.

CDR1 and CDR2 are drawn from the germline V gene (reference sequence): DFQATT, SNEGSKA. Trimming removed 3 bases from V and 2 bases from J, leaving 6 bases between the germline ends. There are 12 amino acids in the CDR3, from cysteine to phenylalanine inclusive. Only the CDR3 part of the read is kept: 36 bases, read in frame from the first base. Concerning this clone itself: Its antigen is not yet known. Base qualities are not recorded, but no much larger clone differs from it by a single base.

The CDR3 regions of human TCRbeta chains were analyzed by immunosequencing. Per the original workflow: TCRs in the repertoires were compared against a reference library of SARS-CoV-2-specific TCRs that had been generated with the MIRA antigen-specificity platform. Breadth was defined as the fraction of unique TCRs that were SARS-CoV-2-associated, and depth was defined as the fraction of total T cells that were SARS-CoV-2-associated. Each spike-specific TCR was assigned to its reactive spike region and to a CD4 or CD8 class using the MIRA data. Log10-transformed breadth and depth values were compared by one-way ANOVA with Sidak's multiple comparisons tests. This immuneACCESS table, as held by TCRdb, lists in-frame sequences with V and J called but not all clones. Of the missing ones, under half trace to an unresolved V gene in checked studies; the others have no known cause. The DNA gave D and trimming, while V, J and clone size come from that table. Present in this sample are under 150,000 clones, approximately 94% of which were seen just once. Of the sample, around 4.7% is held by the ten largest clones.

The time point label corresponds to: baseline before first vaccination. Samples from vaccinated people were obtained from the UK trials COV001 and COV002, which included a single-blind randomized controlled phase 2/3 trial of AZD1222 (ChAdOx1 nCoV-19) in healthy adults. Trial participant PBMC samples were collected at day 0 and day 28 after the second dose for TCRbeta chain sequencing. General study outcomes and caveats: Conclusions about previously exposed vaccinees are limited because only five to seven AZD1222 recipients were SARS-CoV-2 seropositive at baseline. The vaccine-associated CD4 TCRs covered the entire spike protein, and the dominant responses fell in regions 160-218 and 743-854. Participants were mostly white British, with more females than males. The authors suggested clonal diversity may have been underestimated. A significant rise in spike-specific TCR breadth and depth was observed after two AZD1222 doses relative to day 0 and relative to MenACWY recipients. Because no day 14 peak-response samples were available, repertoires were characterized only after the peak T cell response. The 56-69-year group was small, and its depth increase did not reach significance, likely because of low power. Nearly half of unique spike-specific TCRs reportedly recognized epitopes outside regions mutated in the B.1.351 and B.1.1.7 variants.

This TCR derives from an adult in good health. Sequences were derived from peripheral blood, sampled on day 0 of AZD1222 vaccination. Here the chain combines TRBV20-1 and TRBJ2-3; the D gene lacks a confident call. The sequenced DNA is TGCAGTGCTAGTCAATCCACAGATACGCAGTATTTT. This is translated as CSASQSTDTQYF.